This T cell receptor beta chain was observed in a study of blood T cell repertoires in COVID-19. Across the study: Spain, Italy and the United States supplied samples that represented acute and convalescent COVID-19. In each case, the material was cDNA or gDNA derived from T cells, B-cell-depleted T cells, or PBMCs.

The CDR3 totals 14 residues. Germline loops: CDR1 KGHDR, CDR2 SFDVKD. V was trimmed by 3 bases and J by 4 bases, leaving 10 bases between them. The authors' processing: Researchers report that nucleated cell counts were estimated from reference gene primer amplification. Profiling relied on immunoSEQ multiplex PCR, and the TCRdb table lists in-frame clones only, not all of them. That table is the source of V, J and clone size, and D and trimming were worked out from the DNA. This table holds 200,000 or so clones, 65% to 85% found once. V is TRBV24-1 and J is TRBJ2-3; D perhaps matches TRBD2 (5 bases). The sample taken for sequencing was peripheral blood. This TCR derives from a young woman with acute or convalescent COVID-19. The CDR3 reads CATSDPWESDTQYF. CDR3 nucleotides: TGTGCCACCAGTGATCCATGGGAGTCAGATACGCAGTATTTT.